This record concerns one TCR beta chain sequence. This entry comes from a study of T cell responses to AZD1222 COVID-19 vaccine. The CDR3 runs to 15 residues. Per the germline V gene, CDR1 is MNHEY and CDR2 is SVGAGI. Trimming left V 2 bases short and J 8 bases short, with 16 bases between. Here immunoSEQ multiplex PCR was the method, and the copy in TCRdb shows in-frame clones only, minus some. This sample carries 150,000 or so clones, 90% of them seen once, and the ten largest clones take about 6.5%. V usage is TRBV6-5 and J usage is TRBJ2-1; tentative D call: TRBD1 (6 bases). The sequencing used peripheral blood, collected 28 days after the second AZD1222 dose. The TCR was taken from an adult who received the AZD1222 COVID-19 vaccine. This chain's CDR3 is CASSYGTRRGDEQFF. The CDR3, as DNA: TGTGCCAGCAGTTACGGGACACGACGCGGCGATGAGCAGTTCTTC.